This section outlines one T cell receptor beta chain sequence together with its context. The target antigen is unknown. Here immunoSEQ multiplex PCR was the method, and the copy in TCRdb shows in-frame clones only, minus some. This sample yields more than 140,000 clones, of which approximately 91% are seen a single time; 2.5% to 4% belongs to the top ten. The data originate from a study of cytomegalovirus exposure and HLA in healthy donors. Study-wide results and limits: Among TCR beta chains, those listed as cytomegalovirus-associated numbered around 180. Rarity held for most TCR sequences, but there were some public TCRs that occurred in many donors. As was reported, the classifier diagnosed cytomegalovirus status with high specificity and sensitivity.

This CDR3 region has 17 residues. The germline V gene encodes CDR1 LGHNA and CDR2 YSLEER. J lost 7 bases, V lost 1 base, and 11 bases had no gene match. The sequence derives from a woman aged 18-29 years in good health and CMV-seropositive. What was sequenced was PBMCs. The chain joins TRBV4-3 to TRBJ2-1; 9 bases fit TRBD2. This chain's CDR3 is CASSQVFRGRAGNEQFF. CDR3 coding DNA: TGCGCCAGCAGCCAAGTTTTTCGCGGGAGGGCCGGTAATGAGCAGTTCTTC.